This is a list of T cell receptor beta chains from one sample in a study of OX40 agonist ivuxolimab in advanced cancers. The method was immunoSEQ multiplex PCR; TCRdb's version includes in-frame clones alone and lacks a portion of them. The sample has 20,000 to 30,000 clones, more than 70% seen once; the top ten hold approximately 35%. Material: CD4+ or CD8+ T cells sorted from blood, obtained in a trial of the OX40 agonist ivuxolimab. The source is an adult with an advanced solid tumor such as melanoma, head and neck, liver or kidney cancer. The CDR3 runs from the conserved cysteine through the conserved F or W. D genes are given only for firm matches. A row's size may be missing; if present it is once, few, many or a size class.

clone_size	v_call	cdr3_length	j_call	d_call	cdr3_aa	cdr3_nt
NA	TRBV5-1	18	TRBJ2-1	TRBD2	CASGPTGTSALWGNEQFF	TGCGCCAGCGGCCCCACCGGGACTAGCGCCCTATGGGGCAATGAGCAGTTCTTC
NA	TRBV11-1	15	TRBJ2-7	NA	CASSLDPGSSYEQYF	TGTGCCAGCAGCTTAGATCCAGGGAGCTCCTACGAGCAGTACTTC
NA	TRBV5-4	16	TRBJ2-7	NA	CASSLLGGTASYEQYF	TGTGCCAGCAGCTTGTTGGGGGGAACCGCTTCCTACGAGCAGTACTTC
once	TRBV10-1	12	TRBJ1-1	TRBD1	CASSDRGGEAFF	TGCGCCAGCAGCGACAGGGGGGGTGAAGCTTTCTTT
once	TRBV5-1	14	TRBJ2-7	TRBD1	CASSFGTGAYEQYF	TGCGCCAGCAGCTTTGGGACAGGGGCCTACGAGCAGTACTTC
once	TRBV19	15	TRBJ2-1	TRBD2	CATYWGGGASNEQFF	TGTGCTACGTACTGGGGCGGGGGGGCCAGTAATGAGCAGTTCTTC
once	TRBV7-2	17	TRBJ2-1	NA	CASSWGLEPSSYNEQFF	TGTGCCAGCAGCTGGGGTCTCGAACCGTCCTCCTACAATGAGCAGTTCTTC
once	TRBV4-1	20	TRBJ2-1	TRBD2	CASSHRLEQREQSSYNEQFF	TGCGCCAGCAGCCATCGGTTGGAACAGCGGGAGCAAAGCTCCTACAATGAGCAGTTCTTC
NA	TRBV5-1	17	TRBJ2-5	TRBD2	CASSLDILSGSWETQYF	TGCGCCAGCAGCTTGGATATTCTTAGCGGGAGTTGGGAGACCCAGTACTTC
NA	TRBV7-9	14	TRBJ2-3	NA	CASSPPEKRDTQYF	TGTGCCAGCAGCCCGCCGGAGAAGCGGGATACGCAGTATTTT
few	TRBV6-4	15	TRBJ1-6	NA	CASRDQGWNNSPLHF	TGTGCCAGCAGGGACCAGGGCTGGAATAATTCACCCCTCCACTTT
NA	TRBV4-1	15	TRBJ2-5	NA	CASSQVLVGGETQYF	TGCGCCAGCAGCCAAGTGTTGGTAGGAGGGGAGACCCAGTACTTC
NA	TRBV6-6	15	TRBJ1-1	NA	CASCKRGGPNTEAFF	TGTGCCAGCTGTAAAAGGGGGGGCCCCAACACTGAAGCTTTCTTT
once	TRBV6-5	13	TRBJ2-7	NA	CASSHGVTYEQYF	TGTGCCAGCAGCCACGGGGTAACCTACGAGCAGTACTTC
once	TRBV6-5	13	TRBJ2-7	TRBD1	CASSYQTGTGQYF	TGTGCCAGCAGTTACCAAACCGGGACAGGGCAGTACTTC
NA	TRBV5-4	16	TRBJ2-7	NA	CASSSNRGALYYEQYF	TGTGCCAGCAGCTCTAATCGGGGCGCCTTATACTACGAGCAGTACTTC
few	TRBV11-2	19	TRBJ2-5	TRBD2	CASSSTSGTSGMYQETQYF	TGTGCCAGCAGCTCCACTTCCGGGACTAGCGGAATGTACCAAGAGACCCAGTACTTC
once	TRBV5-1	13	TRBJ2-7	NA	CASSLVSGNEQYF	TGCGCCAGCAGCTTGGTATCGGGGAACGAGCAGTACTTC
NA	TRBV7-9	15	TRBJ1-5	NA	CASSLAGASNQPQHF	TGTGCCAGCAGCTTAGCGGGGGCTAGCAATCAGCCCCAGCATTTT
few	TRBV19	15	TRBJ2-1	NA	CASSIDGVSYNEQFF	TGTGCCAGTAGTATAGACGGGGTATCCTACAATGAGCAGTTCTTC
NA	TRBV4-3	16	TRBJ1-4	NA	CASSQAPGNFNEKLFF	TGCGCCAGCAGCCAAGCCCCAGGAAACTTTAATGAAAAACTGTTTTTT
NA	TRBV7-9	16	TRBJ2-5	NA	CASSWDLQSLQETQYF	TGTGCCAGCAGCTGGGACCTTCAATCCCTCCAAGAGACCCAGTACTTC
NA	TRBV14	13	TRBJ2-7	NA	CASSQVVSGEQYF	TGTGCCAGCAGCCAAGTTGTTAGCGGCGAGCAGTACTTC
NA	TRBV29-1	13	TRBJ1-1	NA	CSVHGQSGTEAFF	TGCAGCGTGCACGGACAGTCGGGCACTGAAGCTTTCTTT
NA	TRBV6-5	14	TRBJ2-7	NA	CASSYERGGDEQYF	TGTGCCAGCAGTTACGAACGGGGTGGGGACGAGCAGTACTTC
NA	TRBV19	17	TRBJ2-2	TRBD1	CASRVRGDRENTGELFF	TGTGCCAGTAGGGTTCGGGGTGACAGGGAGAACACCGGGGAGCTGTTTTTT
NA	TRBV6-5	14	TRBJ1-1	NA	CASSYRGLNTEAFF	TGTGCCAGCAGTTACAGAGGGTTGAACACTGAAGCTTTCTTT
NA	TRBV19	15	TRBJ1-2	NA	CASTKSGASNYGYTF	TGTGCCAGTACTAAGTCCGGGGCCTCAAACTATGGCTACACCTTC
NA	TRBV11-2	13	TRBJ2-1	NA	CASSRPPSPEQFF	TGTGCCAGCAGCCGGCCCCCGAGCCCTGAGCAGTTCTTC
NA	TRBV7-2	14	TRBJ2-1	NA	CASSLVEDYNEQFF	TGTGCCAGCAGCTTAGTGGAGGACTACAATGAGCAGTTCTTC
NA	TRBV10-2	14	TRBJ2-1	TRBD2	CASSESGLFGEQFF	TGCGCCAGCAGTGAGTCGGGACTATTTGGGGAGCAGTTCTTC
NA	TRBV7-2	17	TRBJ2-6	TRBD1	CASSQTGVSSGANVLTF	TGTGCCAGCAGCCAAACAGGGGTCAGCTCTGGGGCCAACGTCCTGACTTTC
few	TRBV7-9	16	TRBJ2-3	TRBD2	CASSLVAGAYTDTQYF	TGTGCCAGCAGCTTAGTAGCGGGGGCTTACACAGATACGCAGTATTTT
NA	TRBV5-4	13	TRBJ2-2	NA	CASSRGETGELFF	TGTGCCAGCAGCCGAGGGGAAACCGGGGAGCTGTTTTTT
NA	TRBV28	14	TRBJ2-7	NA	CASSLSFASYEQYF	TGTGCCAGCAGTTTAAGTTTCGCGTCCTACGAGCAGTACTTC
NA	TRBV4-1	17	TRBJ1-5	NA	CASSQVDSAYSNQPQHF	TGCGCCAGCAGCCAAGTCGACAGCGCCTATAGCAATCAGCCCCAGCATTTT
once	TRBV19	15	TRBJ2-3	TRBD1	CASSTPTGSTDTQYF	TGTGCCAGTAGTACTCCGACAGGGTCGACAGATACGCAGTATTTT
NA	TRBV7-2	15	TRBJ1-5	TRBD1	CASSLSRGTGGPQHF	TGTGCCAGCAGCTTAAGCCGGGGGACAGGAGGGCCCCAGCATTTT
NA	TRBV18	15	TRBJ1-4	NA	CASSPVRHAHEKLFF	TGTGCCAGCTCACCCGTTCGACACGCACATGAAAAACTGTTTTTT
NA	TRBV6-5	13	TRBJ2-1	TRBD2	CASSFPTSDEQFF	TGTGCCAGCAGTTTCCCCACTAGCGATGAGCAGTTCTTC
NA	TRBV25-1	18	TRBJ2-7	NA	CASSEKASLAPQEYEQYF	TGTGCCAGCAGTGAAAAGGCCAGCCTAGCGCCTCAGGAGTACGAGCAGTACTTC
NA	TRBV19	13	TRBJ2-1	NA	CASMGDSYNEQFF	TGTGCCAGTATGGGCGACTCCTACAATGAGCAGTTCTTC
NA	TRBV27	13	TRBJ1-5	NA	CASSYGLGQPQHF	TGTGCCAGCAGTTACGGGTTGGGTCAGCCCCAGCATTTT
NA	TRBV9	15	TRBJ1-1	NA	CASSAPGTGPHEAFF	TGTGCCAGCAGCGCCCCCGGAACGGGGCCCCATGAAGCTTTCTTT
NA	TRBV13	12	TRBJ2-1	TRBD2	CASSRRAGGQFF	TGTGCCAGCAGCCGGCGAGCGGGAGGGCAGTTCTTC
few	TRBV7-3	13	TRBJ2-7	NA	CASSSDRFYEQYF	TGTGCCAGCAGCTCCGACAGGTTCTACGAGCAGTACTTC
NA	TRBV30	13	TRBJ1-1	NA	CAWSVARNTEAFF	TGTGCCTGGAGTGTCGCACGGAACACTGAAGCTTTCTTT
NA	TRBV9	13	TRBJ1-1	NA	CASSVDLNTEAFF	TGTGCCAGCAGCGTAGACCTGAACACTGAAGCTTTCTTT
NA	TRBV4-1	15	TRBJ2-5	NA	CASSQDGTALETQYF	TGCGCCAGCAGCCAAGATGGCACAGCCTTAGAGACCCAGTACTTC